One sample yielded the 27 T cell receptor beta chains listed below, sequenced in a study of blood T cell repertoires in COVID-19. Sequencing used immunoSEQ multiplex PCR; TCRdb keeps in-frame clones, though not all of them. The table has roughly 90,000 clones, 70% to 85% seen once; the top ten hold around an eighth. The sequenced material came from peripheral blood. These receptors all come from a human donor in a cohort sampled during active COVID-19.

The chain recombines TRBV19 with TRBJ2-5, with D possibly TRBD1 on 5 matching bases. Trimming shortened V by 3 bases and J by 1 base, and 9 bases separated the two germline ends. In germline, CDR1 is LNHDA, CDR2 SQIVND (reference sequence). This CDR3 contains 14 residues. The CDR3 protein is CASSIIGVQETQYF. The CDR3 DNA is TGTGCCAGTAGTATCATAGGGGTCCAAGAGACCCAGTACTTC.

This clone was counted between two and nine times. The genes are TRBV7-6 and TRBJ1-6; the D gene is possibly TRBD1 (5 bases). Germline assignment: CDR1 SGHVS and CDR2 FNYEAQ. The CDR3 totals 15 residues. The germline V and J ends were trimmed by 6 bases and 7 bases, with 16 bases remaining between them. CDR3 in amino acids: CASRRQPLANSPLHF. CDR3 DNA sequence: TGTGCCAGCAGGAGACAGCCCCTGGCAAATTCACCCCTCCACTTT.

This chain links TRBV7-9 with TRBJ2-7; 11 nucleotides align to TRBD2. Germline V gene sequence: CDR1 SEHNR, CDR2 FQNEAQ (reference sequence). V shed 4 bases, J shed 2 bases, and the junction held 4 bases outside the gene matches. CDR3 length equals 15 residues. The CDR3 region has the DNA TGTGCCAGCAGCTCTGGGACTAGCGGTCCCTACGAGCAGTACTTC. Translation: CASSSGTSGPYEQYF.

This clone was recorded once. The gene calls are TRBV10-1 and TRBJ2-2; D gene uncertain. Trimming stripped 2 bases from V and 3 bases from J, with 10 bases between. The CDR3 length is 15 residues. The germline gives CDR1 WNHNN, CDR2 SYGVQD (reference sequence). The CDR3: CASSEARVYTGELFF. Here the CDR3 DNA reads TGCGCCAGCAGTGAGGCCCGGGTTTACACCGGGGAGCTGTTTTTT.

This chain uses TRBV27 with TRBJ2-7, with 7 bases lining up with TRBD2. Trimming at V came to 5 bases and at J to 3 bases, leaving 10 bases not matched to a gene. This CDR3 is built from 15 residues. CDR1 and CDR2 from the germline V gene are MNHEY and SMNVEV (reference sequence). The CDR3 DNA follows: TGTGCCAGCAGTCCGCTCGCGGGGGTCTACTACGAGCAGTACTTC. Protein sequence: CASSPLAGVYYEQYF.

The table lists this clone with a count of one. V is TRBV30 and J is TRBJ1-1, with TRBD1 identical over 7 bases. Per germline, CDR1 GTSNPN and CDR2 SVGIG (reference sequence). The ends lost 2 bases at V and 7 bases at J; junction bases unmatched: 4. The CDR3 is 12 amino acids. The CDR3 sequence is CAWSKQGLEAFF. For the CDR3, the DNA is TGTGCCTGGAGTAAACAGGGGCTTGAAGCTTTCTTT.

This rearrangement joins TRBV9 to TRBJ2-3; 11 bases match TRBD2. The CDR3 contains 16 residues. With V trimmed by 0 bases and J by 7 bases, 7 bases remained unmatched. Looked up from germline, CDR1 is SGDLS and CDR2 is YYNGEE. Here the CDR3 reads CASSVVTGLAVNTQYF. DNA for the CDR3: TGTGCCAGCAGCGTAGTCACGGGACTAGCGGTCAATACGCAGTATTTT.

J is TRBJ2-5 and V is TRBV25-1; tentative D call: TRBD2 (6 bases). The CDR3 contains 14 residues. With 5 bases removed from V and 5 bases from J, the gap between germline ends came to 15 bases. Germline values: CDR1 MGHDK, CDR2 SYGVNS. CDR3 in amino acids: CASSKAGPWETQYF. Here the CDR3 DNA reads TGTGCCAGCAGTAAGGCGGGGCCATGGGAGACCCAGTACTTC.

This chain joins TRBV20-1 and TRBJ2-7; 7 nucleotides align to TRBD1. The trim removed 2 bases at V and 7 bases at J, leaving 2 bases unmatched. The CDR3 has 11 residues. Looked up from germline, CDR1 is DFQATT and CDR2 is SNEGSKA (reference sequence). The CDR3 region has the DNA TGCAGTGCTAGACGGGACAGTGAGCAGTACTTC. It specifies CSARRDSEQYF.

The V gene is TRBV7-9, the J gene TRBJ1-4, with TRBD1 matching over 7 bases. V shed 6 bases, J shed 0 bases, and the junction held 4 bases outside the gene matches. CDR1 is SEHNR and CDR2 is FQNEAQ in the germline V gene (reference sequence). This CDR3 region has 15 residues. Here the CDR3 DNA reads TGTGCCAGCAGTCAAACAGGGGCAACTAATGAAAAACTGTTTTTT. It yields the protein CASSQTGATNEKLFF.

This chain connects TRBV6-5 to TRBJ2-3, with no clear D. CDR1 MNHEY and CDR2 SVGAGI come from the germline V gene. The CDR3 extends over 11 amino acids. The V gene lost 8 bases and the J gene lost 6 bases, with 9 bases spanning the gap. In DNA form, the CDR3 reads TGTGCCAGCGTCCGAGCTGATACGCAGTATTTT. Protein: CASVRADTQYF.

The chain links TRBV29-1 to TRBJ1-3; D is possibly TRBD1 (5 bases). Germline CDR1 is SQVTM and CDR2 is ANQGSEA. Trimming pared 5 bases from V and 2 bases from J, leaving 13 bases between. This CDR3 is built from 14 residues. CDR3 protein: CSVQGKAAGNTIYF. For the CDR3, the DNA is TGCAGCGTTCAGGGAAAAGCCGCTGGAAACACCATATATTTT.

This chain uses TRBV7-8 with TRBJ2-2; 8 bases match TRBD2. The germline V gene encodes CDR1 SGHVS and CDR2 FQNEAQ. The CDR3 runs 15 residues. After removal of 5 bases from V and 6 bases from J, the junction contained 8 bases not matched to a gene. The CDR3 region has the DNA TGTGCCAGCAGCCAGGCGGGGGGCAGCGCCGGGGAGCTGTTTTTT. It codes for CASSQAGGSAGELFF.

This clone was recorded once. This chain connects TRBV29-1 to TRBJ2-2; TRBD1 matches at 8 bases. CDR1 and CDR2 (germline): SQVTM, ANQGSEA. The CDR3 has 14 amino acids. J gave up 6 bases and V 5 bases, and 8 bases lay outside the gene matches. CDR3 in amino acids: CSVRAGGRAGELFF. The CDR3 DNA reads TGCAGCGTTAGGGCAGGGGGCCGGGCCGGGGAGCTGTTTTTT.

This clone was counted once. J is TRBJ2-2 and V is TRBV10-3; D is unclear. V was shortened by 0 bases and J by 12 bases, with 11 bases between the two germline ends. This CDR3 contains 13 residues. Germline lookup yields CDR1 ENHRY and CDR2 SYGVKD. CDR3 coding DNA: TGTGCCATCAGTGAGTCGGTAAGGCGGCAGCTGTTTTTT. This gives the protein CAISESVRRQLFF.

The genes are TRBV5-1 and TRBJ2-1; 13 nucleotides match TRBD2. The CDR3 has 15 residues. Germline loops: CDR1 SGHRS, CDR2 YFSETQ. V was clipped by 4 bases and J by 10 bases; unmatched bases: 8. The CDR3 spells CASSRLAGGVGEQFF. CDR3 in DNA: TGCGCCAGCAGCCGACTAGCGGGAGGAGTAGGCGAGCAGTTCTTC.

The chain has TRBV3-1 (or the pseudogene TRBV3-2) and TRBJ1-5, with TRBD1 identical over 7 bases. CDR3 size: 14 residues. Germline V gene lookup returns CDR1 LGHDT and CDR2 YNNKEL (reference sequence). After removal of 2 bases from V and 2 bases from J, the junction contained 0 bases not matched to a gene. CDR3 protein: CASSQTGGNQPQHF. CDR3 bases: TGTGCCAGCAGCCAAACAGGGGGCAATCAGCCCCAGCATTTT.

The V call is TRBV6-5, the J call TRBJ1-2, with D maybe TRBD1 (5 bases). CDR1 MNHEY and CDR2 SVGAGI come from the germline V gene. The V and J ends lost 8 bases and 7 bases respectively, with 8 bases between them. This CDR3 is 10 amino acids long. Written as DNA, the CDR3 is TGTGCCAGCTTCCAGGGTGGCTACACCTTC. This gives the protein CASFQGGYTF.

This clone has only one observation. V and J are TRBV5-4 and TRBJ2-3, with 10 bases that match TRBD2. Per the germline V gene, CDR1 is SGHNT and CDR2 is YYREEE (reference sequence). Unmatched junction bases numbered 5, after V lost 4 bases and J lost 3 bases. The CDR3 loop spans 15 amino acids. CDR3 nucleotides: TGTGCCAGCAGCCCACCGGGACTAGCGACAGATACGCAGTATTTT. It yields the protein CASSPPGLATDTQYF.

The chain is built from TRBV4-3 and TRBJ2-3; 12 nucleotides agree with TRBD2. Germline V gives CDR1 LGHNA, CDR2 YSLEER. The CDR3 extends over 15 amino acids. Trimming took 1 base from V and 6 from J; bases not matched to a gene: 2. For the CDR3, the DNA is TGCGCCAGCAGCCAAGCCGGGACTAGCGGGGATACGCAGTATTTT. It specifies CASSQAGTSGDTQYF.

V is TRBV6-2 or TRBV6-3 and J is TRBJ2-7; 7 nucleotides agree with TRBD1. V gave up 6 bases and J gave up 5 bases; unmatched junction bases: 10. CDR3 length: 14 residues. Germline CDR1 and CDR2: MNHEY and SVGEGT. The chain's CDR3 is CASSHRGPDHEQYF. The CDR3 nucleotides read TGTGCCAGCAGCCACAGGGGTCCCGACCACGAGCAGTACTTC.

A note on this clone: Other nucleotide sequences in the sample specify the same CDR3. V usage is TRBV7-2 and J usage is TRBJ2-3; 8 bases agree with TRBD2. CDR1 and CDR2 (germline): SGHTA, FQGNSA. The CDR3 spans 14 residues. V lost 3 bases, J lost 2 bases, and 1 base stayed unmatched. The CDR3 protein is CASSLGLDTDTQYF. The DNA for the CDR3 is TGTGCCAGCAGCTTGGGACTAGACACAGATACGCAGTATTTT.

This chain uses TRBV4-3 with TRBJ1-2; possibly TRBD1 for D (6 bases). The length of the CDR3 is 15 residues. Per the germline V gene, CDR1 is LGHNA and CDR2 is YSLEER. With 0 bases removed from V and 1 base from J, the gap between germline ends came to 9 bases. The CDR3 here is CASSQDSQGNYGYTF. CDR3 sequence (DNA): TGCGCCAGCAGCCAAGATTCACAGGGTAACTATGGCTACACCTTC.

The chain employs TRBV27 and TRBJ1-2, with 8 bases identical to TRBD1. The CDR3 is 13 residues long. Germline V CDR1 and CDR2: MNHEY, SMNVEV (reference sequence). V lost 5 bases, J lost 4 bases, and 3 bases stayed unmatched. The CDR3 bases are TGTGCCAGCAGTGACAGGGGCCTCTATGGCTACACCTTC. This codes for CASSDRGLYGYTF.

The sample holds a few counts of this clone. V and J are TRBV7-2 and TRBJ2-7, with 8 bases that match TRBD2. Germline CDR1 is SGHTA and CDR2 is FQGNSA. The CDR3 sequence is 17 residues long. The J segment lost 7 bases and the V segment lost 3 bases, leaving 17 bases of the junction unmatched. CDR3 bases: TGTGCCAGCAGCTTTCACGGGGCAACAGCGGGAGCTAATGAGCAGTACTTC. Translation gives CASSFHGATAGANEQYF.

The V and J genes are TRBV18 and TRBJ2-5; 10 bases are a match to TRBD2. Losses at the gene ends were 0 bases for V and 4 bases for J; bases not matched to a gene: 5. This CDR3 comprises 16 residues. The germline gives CDR1 KGHSH, CDR2 LQKENI. CDR3 coding DNA: TGTGCCAGCTCACCACCGTCTAGCGGGGGCCTAGAGACCCAGTACTTC. This encodes CASSPPSSGGLETQYF.

The chain has TRBV29-1 and TRBJ1-6; D is possibly TRBD1 (6 bases). CDR1 is SQVTM and CDR2 is ANQGSEA in the germline V gene. There are 14 residues in the CDR3. The V gene lost 6 bases and the J gene lost 7 bases, with 16 bases spanning the gap. CDR3 coding DNA: TGCAGCGTCCAGGGCGGGGGGCGAAATTCACCCCTCCACTTT. Its translation: CSVQGGGRNSPLHF.